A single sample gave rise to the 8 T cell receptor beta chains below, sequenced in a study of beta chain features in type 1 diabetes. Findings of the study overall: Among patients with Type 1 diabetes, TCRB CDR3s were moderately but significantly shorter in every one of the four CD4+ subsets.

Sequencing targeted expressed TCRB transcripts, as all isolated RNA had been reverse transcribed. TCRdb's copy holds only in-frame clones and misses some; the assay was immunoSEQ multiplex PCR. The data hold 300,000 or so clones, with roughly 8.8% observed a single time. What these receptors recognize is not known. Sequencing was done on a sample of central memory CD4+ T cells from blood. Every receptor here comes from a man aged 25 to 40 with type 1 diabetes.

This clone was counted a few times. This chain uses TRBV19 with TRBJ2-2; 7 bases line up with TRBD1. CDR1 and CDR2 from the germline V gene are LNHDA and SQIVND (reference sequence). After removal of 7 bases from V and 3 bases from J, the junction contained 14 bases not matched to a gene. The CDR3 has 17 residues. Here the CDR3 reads CASTSTGDPPYTGELFF. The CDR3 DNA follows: TGTGCCAGTACCTCTACAGGGGACCCGCCATACACCGGGGAGCTGTTTTTT.

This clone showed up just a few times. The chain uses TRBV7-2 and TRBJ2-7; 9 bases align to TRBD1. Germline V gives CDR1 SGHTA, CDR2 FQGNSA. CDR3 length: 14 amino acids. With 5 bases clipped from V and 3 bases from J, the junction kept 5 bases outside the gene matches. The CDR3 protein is CASSQWTGDYEQYF. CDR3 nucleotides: TGTGCCAGCAGCCAATGGACAGGGGACTACGAGCAGTACTTC.

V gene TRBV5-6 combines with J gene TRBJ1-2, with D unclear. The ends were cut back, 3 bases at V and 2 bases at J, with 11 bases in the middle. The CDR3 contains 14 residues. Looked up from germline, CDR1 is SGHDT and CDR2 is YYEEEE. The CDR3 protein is CASSSITGNYGYTF. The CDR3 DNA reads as TGTGCCAGCAGCTCGATCACGGGGAACTATGGCTACACCTTC. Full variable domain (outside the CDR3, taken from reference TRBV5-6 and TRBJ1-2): DAGVTQSPTHLIKTRGQQVTLRCSPKSGHDTVSWYQQALGQGPQFIFQYYEEEERQRGNFPDRFSGHQFPNYSSELNVNALLLGDSALYLCASSSITGNYGYTFGSGTRLTVV.

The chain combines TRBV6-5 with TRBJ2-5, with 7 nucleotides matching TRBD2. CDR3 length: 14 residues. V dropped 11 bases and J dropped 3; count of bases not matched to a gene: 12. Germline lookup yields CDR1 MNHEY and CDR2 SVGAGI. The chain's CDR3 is CAPRTSLTEETQYF. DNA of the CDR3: TGTGCCCCAAGGACTAGTCTCACGGAAGAGACCCAGTACTTC.

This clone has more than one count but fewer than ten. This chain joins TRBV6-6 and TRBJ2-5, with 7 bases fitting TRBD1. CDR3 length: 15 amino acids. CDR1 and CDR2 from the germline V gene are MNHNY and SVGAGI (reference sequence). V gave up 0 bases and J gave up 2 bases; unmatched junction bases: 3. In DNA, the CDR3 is TGTGCCAGCAGTTACTCGGACAGGAAACAAGAGACCCAGTACTTC. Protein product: CASSYSDRKQETQYF.

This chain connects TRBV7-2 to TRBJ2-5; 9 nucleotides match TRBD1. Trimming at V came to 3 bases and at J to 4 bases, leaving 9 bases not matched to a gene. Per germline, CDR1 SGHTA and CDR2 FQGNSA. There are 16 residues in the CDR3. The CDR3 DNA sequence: TGTGCCAGCAGCTTTCGAGGGACAGGGAGGATAGAGACCCAGTACTTC. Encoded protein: CASSFRGTGRIETQYF.

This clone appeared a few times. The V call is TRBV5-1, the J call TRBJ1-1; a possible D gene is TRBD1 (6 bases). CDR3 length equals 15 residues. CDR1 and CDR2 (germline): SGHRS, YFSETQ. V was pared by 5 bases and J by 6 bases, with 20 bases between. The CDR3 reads CASSTTGQSVAEAFF. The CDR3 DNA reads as TGCGCCAGCAGTACCACTGGACAGTCGGTGGCTGAAGCTTTCTTT.

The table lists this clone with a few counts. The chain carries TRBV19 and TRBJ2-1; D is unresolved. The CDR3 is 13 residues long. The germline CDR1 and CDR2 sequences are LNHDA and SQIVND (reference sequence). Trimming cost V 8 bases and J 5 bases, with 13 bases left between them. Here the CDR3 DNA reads TGTGCCAGTCGGGCTCACCAGGACAATGAGCAGTTCTTC. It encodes CASRAHQDNEQFF.